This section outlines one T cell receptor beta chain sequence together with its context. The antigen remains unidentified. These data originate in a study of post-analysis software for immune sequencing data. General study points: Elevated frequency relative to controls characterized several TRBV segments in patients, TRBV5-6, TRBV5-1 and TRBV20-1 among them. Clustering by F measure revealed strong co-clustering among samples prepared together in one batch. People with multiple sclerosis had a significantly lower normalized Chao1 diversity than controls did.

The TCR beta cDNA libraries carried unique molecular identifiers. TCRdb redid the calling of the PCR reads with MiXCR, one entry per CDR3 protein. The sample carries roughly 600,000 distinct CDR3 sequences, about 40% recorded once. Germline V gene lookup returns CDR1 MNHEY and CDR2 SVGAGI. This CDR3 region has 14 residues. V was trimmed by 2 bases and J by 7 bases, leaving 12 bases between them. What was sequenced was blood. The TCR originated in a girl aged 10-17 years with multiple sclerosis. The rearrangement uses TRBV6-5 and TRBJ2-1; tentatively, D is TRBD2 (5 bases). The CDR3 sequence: CASSYILSGNEQFF. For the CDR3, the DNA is TGTGCCAGCAGTTACATACTATCGGGGAATGAGCAGTTCTTC.